The source of this TCR beta chain is a study of blood T cell repertoires in COVID-19. Study context: Acute-phase and convalescent COVID-19 samples originated in the United States, Italy and Spain. T cells, B-cell-depleted T cells, or PBMCs provided the cDNA or gDNA that served as material.

Germline CDR1 and CDR2: MNHEY and SMNVEV (reference sequence). V was pared by 6 bases and J by 4 bases, with 12 bases between. The CDR3 runs to 13 residues. TCRdb's table, derived via immunoSEQ multiplex PCR, lists solely in-frame clones and lacks some. Here the sample spans just over 250,000 clones, 70% to 90% being singletons. The material sequenced was peripheral blood. The chain joins TRBV27 to TRBJ1-2; D gene ambiguous. The receptor was derived from a woman in her 50s with acute or convalescent COVID-19. The DNA for the CDR3 is TGTGCCAGCAGACCGACGGGAGTCTATGGCTACACCTTC. This codes for CASRPTGVYGYTF.